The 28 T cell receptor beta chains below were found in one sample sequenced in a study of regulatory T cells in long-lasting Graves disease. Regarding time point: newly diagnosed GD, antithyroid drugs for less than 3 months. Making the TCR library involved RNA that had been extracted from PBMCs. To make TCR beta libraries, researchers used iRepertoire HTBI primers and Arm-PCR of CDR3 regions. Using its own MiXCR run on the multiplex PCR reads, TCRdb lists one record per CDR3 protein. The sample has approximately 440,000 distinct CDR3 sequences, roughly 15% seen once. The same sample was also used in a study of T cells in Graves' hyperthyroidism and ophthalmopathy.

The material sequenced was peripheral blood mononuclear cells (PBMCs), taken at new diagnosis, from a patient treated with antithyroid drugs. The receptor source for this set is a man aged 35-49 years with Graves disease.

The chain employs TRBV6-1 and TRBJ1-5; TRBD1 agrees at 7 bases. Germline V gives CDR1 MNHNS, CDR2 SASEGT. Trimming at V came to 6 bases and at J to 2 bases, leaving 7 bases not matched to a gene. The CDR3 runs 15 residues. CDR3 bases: TGTGCCAGCAGACGACAGGGTGGCGGCAATCAGCCCCAGCATTTT. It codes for CASRRQGGGNQPQHF.

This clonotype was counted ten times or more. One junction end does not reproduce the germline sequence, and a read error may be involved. The CDR3 protein is CASSRSQGLSGADMDF. In DNA, the CDR3 is TGTGCCAGCTCACGTTCGCAGGGTCTGTCCGGGGCCGACATGGATTTT. The chain has TRBV18 and TRBJ2-3; D is perhaps TRBD1 or TRBD2 (5 bases each). CDR3 length equals 16 residues. Germline CDR1 and CDR2: KGHSH and LQKENI.

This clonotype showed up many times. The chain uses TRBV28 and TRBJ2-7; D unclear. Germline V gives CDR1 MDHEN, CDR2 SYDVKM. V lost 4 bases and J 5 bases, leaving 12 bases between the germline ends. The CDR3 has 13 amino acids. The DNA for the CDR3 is TGTGCCAGCAGTTCCCCCCTGAAGGACGAGCAGTACTTC. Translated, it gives CASSSPLKDEQYF.

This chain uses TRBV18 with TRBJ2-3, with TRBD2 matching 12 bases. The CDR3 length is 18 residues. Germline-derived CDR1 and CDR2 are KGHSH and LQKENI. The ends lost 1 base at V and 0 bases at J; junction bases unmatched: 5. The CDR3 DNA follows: TGTGCCAGCTCACCACTCCCTAGCGGGAGGGCTAGCACAGATACGCAGTATTTT. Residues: CASSPLPSGRASTDTQYF. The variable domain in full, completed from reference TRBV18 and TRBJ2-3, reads NAGVMQNPRHLVRRRGQEARLRCSPMKGHSHVYWYRQLPEEGLKFMVYLQKENIIDESGMPKERFSAEFPKEGPSILRIQQVVRGDSAAYFCASSPLPSGRASTDTQYFGPGTRLTVL.

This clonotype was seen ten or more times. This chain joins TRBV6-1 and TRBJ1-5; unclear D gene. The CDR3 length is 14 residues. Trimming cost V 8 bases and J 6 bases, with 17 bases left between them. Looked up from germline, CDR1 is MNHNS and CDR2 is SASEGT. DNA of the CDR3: TGTGCCAGCCGAAAAGGGAGGGTGAGTCAGCCCCAGCATTTT. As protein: CASRKGRVSQPQHF.

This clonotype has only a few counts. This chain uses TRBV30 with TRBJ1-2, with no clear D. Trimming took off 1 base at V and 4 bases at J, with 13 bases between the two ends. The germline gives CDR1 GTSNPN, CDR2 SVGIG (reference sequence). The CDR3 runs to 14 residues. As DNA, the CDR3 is TGTGCCTGGAGTGCCAGAGGACCGAGCTATGGCTACACCTTC. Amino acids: CAWSARGPSYGYTF.

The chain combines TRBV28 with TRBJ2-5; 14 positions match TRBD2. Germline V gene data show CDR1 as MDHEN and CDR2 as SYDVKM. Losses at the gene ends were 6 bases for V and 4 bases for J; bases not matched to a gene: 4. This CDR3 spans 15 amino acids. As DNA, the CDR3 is TGTGCCAGCAGCCAAGGACTAGCGGGAGGAGAGACCCAGTACTTC. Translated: CASSQGLAGGETQYF.

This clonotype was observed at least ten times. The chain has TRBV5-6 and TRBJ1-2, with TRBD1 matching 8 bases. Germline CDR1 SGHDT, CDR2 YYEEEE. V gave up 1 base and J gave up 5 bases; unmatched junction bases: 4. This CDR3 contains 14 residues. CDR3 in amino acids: CASSLNGQGYGYTF. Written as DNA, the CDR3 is TGTGCCAGCAGCTTGAACGGACAGGGATATGGCTACACCTTC.

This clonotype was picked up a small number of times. The CDR3 is CSVEGSGRGGNEQFF. CDR3 bases: TGCAGCGTTGAGGGGAGCGGGAGGGGGGGCAATGAGCAGTTCTTC. This chain joins TRBV29-1 and TRBJ2-1; 10 bases fit TRBD2. The V and J ends lost 3 bases and 6 bases, in that order; junction bases with no gene match: 8. This CDR3 is built from 15 residues. The germline CDR1 and CDR2 sequences are SQVTM and ANQGSEA.

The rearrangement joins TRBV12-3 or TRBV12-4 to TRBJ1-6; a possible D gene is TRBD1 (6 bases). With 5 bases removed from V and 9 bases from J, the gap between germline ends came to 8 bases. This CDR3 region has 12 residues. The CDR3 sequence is CASSTGFSPLHF. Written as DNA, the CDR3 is TGTGCCAGCAGTACAGGGTTTTCACCCCTCCACTTT.

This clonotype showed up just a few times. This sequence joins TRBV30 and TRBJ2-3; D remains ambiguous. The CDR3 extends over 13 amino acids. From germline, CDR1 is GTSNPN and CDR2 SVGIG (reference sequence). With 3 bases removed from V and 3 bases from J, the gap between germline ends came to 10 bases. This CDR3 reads CAWSPSWTDTQYF. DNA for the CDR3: TGTGCCTGGAGCCCTTCCTGGACAGATACGCAGTATTTT.

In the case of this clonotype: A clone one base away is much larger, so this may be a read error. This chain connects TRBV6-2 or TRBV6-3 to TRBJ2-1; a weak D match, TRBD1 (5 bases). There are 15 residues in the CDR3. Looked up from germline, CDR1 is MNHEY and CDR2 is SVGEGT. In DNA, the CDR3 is TGTGCCAGCAGTTTCACAGGTTCCTCCTACAATAAGCAGTTCTTC. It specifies CASSFTGSSYNKQFF.

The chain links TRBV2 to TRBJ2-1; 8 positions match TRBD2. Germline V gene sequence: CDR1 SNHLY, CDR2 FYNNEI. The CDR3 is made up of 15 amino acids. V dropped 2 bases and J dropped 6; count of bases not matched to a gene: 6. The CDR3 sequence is CASSEMGLGANEQFF. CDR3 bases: TGTGCCAGCAGTGAAATGGGACTAGGGGCCAATGAGCAGTTCTTC. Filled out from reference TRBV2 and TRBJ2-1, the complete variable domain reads EPEVTQTPSHQVTQMGQEVILRCVPISNHLYFYWYRQILGQKVEFLVSFYNNEISEKSEIFDDQFSVERPDGSNFTLKIRSTKLEDSAMYFCASSEMGLGANEQFFGPGTRLTVL.

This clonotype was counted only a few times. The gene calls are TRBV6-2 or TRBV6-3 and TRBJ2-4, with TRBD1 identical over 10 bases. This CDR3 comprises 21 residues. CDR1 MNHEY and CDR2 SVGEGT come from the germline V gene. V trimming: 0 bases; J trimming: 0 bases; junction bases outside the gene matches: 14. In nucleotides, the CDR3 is TGTGCCAGCAGTTACTCGCTCCGGGGACAGGGGCCACCTCTAGCCAAAAACATTCAGTACTTC. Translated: CASSYSLRGQGPPLAKNIQYF.

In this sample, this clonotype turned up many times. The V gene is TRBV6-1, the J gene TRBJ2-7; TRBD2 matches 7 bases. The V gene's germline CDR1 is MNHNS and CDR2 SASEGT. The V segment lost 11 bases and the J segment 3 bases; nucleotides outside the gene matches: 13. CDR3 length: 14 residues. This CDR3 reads CASMELAPRYEQYF. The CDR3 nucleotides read TGTGCCTCAATGGAACTAGCGCCTCGCTACGAGCAGTACTTC.

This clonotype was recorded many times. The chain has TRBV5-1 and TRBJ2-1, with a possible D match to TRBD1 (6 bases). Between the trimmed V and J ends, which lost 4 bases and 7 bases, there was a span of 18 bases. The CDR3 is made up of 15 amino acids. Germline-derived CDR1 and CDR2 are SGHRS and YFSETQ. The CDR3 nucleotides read TGCGCCAGCAGCCCACAAGACAGGCATATGAATGAGCAGTTCTTC. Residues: CASSPQDRHMNEQFF. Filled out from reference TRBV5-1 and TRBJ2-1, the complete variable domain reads KAGVTQTPRYLIKTRGQQVTLSCSPISGHRSVSWYQQTPGQGLQFLFEYFSETQRNKGNFPGRFSGRQFSNSRSEMNVSTLELGDSALYLCASSPQDRHMNEQFFGPGTRLTVL.

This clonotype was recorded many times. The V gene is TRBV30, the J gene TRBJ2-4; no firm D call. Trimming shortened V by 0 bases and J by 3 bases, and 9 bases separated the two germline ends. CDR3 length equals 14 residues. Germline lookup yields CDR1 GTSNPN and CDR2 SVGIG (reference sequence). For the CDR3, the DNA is TGTGCCTGGAGTGTAGGCTCTTTCAAAAACATTCAGTACTTC. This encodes CAWSVGSFKNIQYF.

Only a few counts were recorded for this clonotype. This CDR3 is CASSAGQSNEKLFF. As DNA, the CDR3 is TGTGCCAGCAGTGCTGGACAGAGCAATGAAAAACTGTTTTTT. The genes are TRBV6-1 and TRBJ1-4; possible D gene TRBD1, 6 bases. The V end was cut by 4 bases, the J end by 5 bases, with 11 bases between. Germline values: CDR1 MNHNS, CDR2 SASEGT. The CDR3 is made up of 14 amino acids.

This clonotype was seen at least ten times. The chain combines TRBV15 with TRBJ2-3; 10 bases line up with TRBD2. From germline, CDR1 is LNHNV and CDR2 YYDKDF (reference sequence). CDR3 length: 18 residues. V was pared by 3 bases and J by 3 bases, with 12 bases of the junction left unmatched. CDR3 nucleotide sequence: TGTGCCACCAGCAGTGGGGCGGCTAGCGGGAGAAGTACAGATACGCAGTATTTT. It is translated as CATSSGAASGRSTDTQYF.

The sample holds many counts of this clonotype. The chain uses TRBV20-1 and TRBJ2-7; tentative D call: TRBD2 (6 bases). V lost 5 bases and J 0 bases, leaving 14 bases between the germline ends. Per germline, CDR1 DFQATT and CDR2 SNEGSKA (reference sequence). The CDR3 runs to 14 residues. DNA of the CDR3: TGCAGTGCTCGGACTACCTCGAGCTCCTACGAGCAGTACTTC. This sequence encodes CSARTTSSSYEQYF.

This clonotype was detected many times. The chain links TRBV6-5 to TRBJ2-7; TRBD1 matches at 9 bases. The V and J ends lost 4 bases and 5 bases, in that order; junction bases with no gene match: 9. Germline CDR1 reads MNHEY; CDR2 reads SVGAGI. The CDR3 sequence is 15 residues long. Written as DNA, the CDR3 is TGTGCCAGCAGTTGGGGGGGGACAGGGCTGGACGAGCAGTACTTC. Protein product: CASSWGGTGLDEQYF.

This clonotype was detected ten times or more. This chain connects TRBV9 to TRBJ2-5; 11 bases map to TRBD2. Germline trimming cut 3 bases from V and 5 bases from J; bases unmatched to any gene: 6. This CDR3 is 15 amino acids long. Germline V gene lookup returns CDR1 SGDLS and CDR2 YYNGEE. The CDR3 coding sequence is TGTGCCAGCAGCGAGGGAGGACTAGCGGGCGAGACCCAGTACTTC. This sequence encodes CASSEGGLAGETQYF.

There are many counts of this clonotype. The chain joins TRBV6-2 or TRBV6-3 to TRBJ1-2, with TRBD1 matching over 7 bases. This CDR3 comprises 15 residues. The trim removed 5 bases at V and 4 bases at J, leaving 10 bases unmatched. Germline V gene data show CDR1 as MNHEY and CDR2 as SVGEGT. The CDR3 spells CASSEFKGASYGYTF. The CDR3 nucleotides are TGTGCCAGCAGTGAATTTAAGGGGGCGAGCTATGGCTACACCTTC.

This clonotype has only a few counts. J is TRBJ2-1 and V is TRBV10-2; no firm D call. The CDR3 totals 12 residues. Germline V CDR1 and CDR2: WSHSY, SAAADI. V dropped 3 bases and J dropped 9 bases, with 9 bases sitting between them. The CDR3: CASSERIGEQFF. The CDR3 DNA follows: TGCGCCAGCAGTGAAAGAATCGGTGAGCAGTTCTTC.

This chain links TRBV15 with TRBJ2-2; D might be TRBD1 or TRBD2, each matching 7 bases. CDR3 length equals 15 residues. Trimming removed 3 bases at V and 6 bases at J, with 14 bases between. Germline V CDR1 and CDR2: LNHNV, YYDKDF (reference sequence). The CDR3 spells CATSRVRGGPGELFF. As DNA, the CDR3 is TGTGCCACCAGCAGGGTCAGGGGGGGGCCCGGGGAGCTGTTTTTT. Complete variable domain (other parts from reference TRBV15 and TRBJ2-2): DAMVIQNPRYQVTQFGKPVTLSCSQTLNHNVMYWYQQKSSQAPKLLFHYYDKDFNNEADTPDNFQSRRPNTSFCFLDIRSPGLGDTAMYLCATSRVRGGPGELFFGEGSRLTVL.

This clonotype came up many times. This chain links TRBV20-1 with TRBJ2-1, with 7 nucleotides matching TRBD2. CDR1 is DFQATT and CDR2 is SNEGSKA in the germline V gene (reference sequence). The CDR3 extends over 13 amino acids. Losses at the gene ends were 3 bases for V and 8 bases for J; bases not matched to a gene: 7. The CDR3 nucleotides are TGCAGTGCTAGCCGGACTAGTTTCGATGAGCAGTTCTTC. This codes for CSASRTSFDEQFF.

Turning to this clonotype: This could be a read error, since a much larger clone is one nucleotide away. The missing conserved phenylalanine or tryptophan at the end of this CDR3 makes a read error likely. CDR3 nucleotide sequence: TGTGCCAGCAGCTTAGAAGGGATCGGGGAGCTGTTTCTT. This codes for CASSLEGIGELFL. This chain joins TRBV7-9 and TRBJ2-2; D unresolved. V gave up 1 base and J gave up 7 bases, with 7 bases separating them. CDR1 and CDR2 from the germline V gene are SEHNR and FQNEAQ (reference sequence). This CDR3 has 13 residues.

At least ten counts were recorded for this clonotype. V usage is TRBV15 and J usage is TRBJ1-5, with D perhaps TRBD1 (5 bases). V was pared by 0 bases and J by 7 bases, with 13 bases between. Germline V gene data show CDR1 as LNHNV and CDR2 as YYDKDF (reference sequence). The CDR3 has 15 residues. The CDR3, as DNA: TGTGCCACCAGCAGAGAGCGCAGGGCGGGACAGCCCCAGCATTTT. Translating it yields CATSRERRAGQPQHF. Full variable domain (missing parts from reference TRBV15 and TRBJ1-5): DAMVIQNPRYQVTQFGKPVTLSCSQTLNHNVMYWYQQKSSQAPKLLFHYYDKDFNNEADTPDNFQSRRPNTSFCFLDIRSPGLGDTAMYLCATSRERRAGQPQHFGDGTRLSIL.